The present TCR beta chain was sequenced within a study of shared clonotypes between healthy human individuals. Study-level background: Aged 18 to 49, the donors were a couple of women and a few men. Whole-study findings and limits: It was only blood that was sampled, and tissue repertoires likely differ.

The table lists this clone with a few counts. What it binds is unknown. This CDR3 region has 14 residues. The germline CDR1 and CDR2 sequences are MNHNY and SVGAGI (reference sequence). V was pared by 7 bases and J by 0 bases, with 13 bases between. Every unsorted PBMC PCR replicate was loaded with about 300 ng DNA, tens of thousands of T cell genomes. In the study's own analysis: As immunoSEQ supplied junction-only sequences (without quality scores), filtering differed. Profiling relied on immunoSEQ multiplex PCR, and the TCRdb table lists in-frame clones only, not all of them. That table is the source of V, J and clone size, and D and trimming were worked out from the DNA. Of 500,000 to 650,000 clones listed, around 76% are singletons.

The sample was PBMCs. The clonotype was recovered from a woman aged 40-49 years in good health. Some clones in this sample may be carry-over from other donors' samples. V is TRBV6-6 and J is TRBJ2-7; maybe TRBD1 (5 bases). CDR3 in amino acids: CASKLSDSSYEQYF. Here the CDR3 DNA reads TGTGCCAGCAAACTATCAGACAGCTCCTACGAGCAGTACTTC.